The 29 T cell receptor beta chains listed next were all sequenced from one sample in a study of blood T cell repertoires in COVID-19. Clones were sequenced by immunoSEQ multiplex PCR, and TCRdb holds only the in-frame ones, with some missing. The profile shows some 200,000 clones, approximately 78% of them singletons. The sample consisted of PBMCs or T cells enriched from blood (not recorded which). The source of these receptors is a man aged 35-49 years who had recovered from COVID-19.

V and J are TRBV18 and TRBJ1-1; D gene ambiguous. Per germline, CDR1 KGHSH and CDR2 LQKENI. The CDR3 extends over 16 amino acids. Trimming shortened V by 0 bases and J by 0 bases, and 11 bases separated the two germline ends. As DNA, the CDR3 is TGTGCCAGCTCACCACCGGGCCAGAACTTGAACACTGAAGCTTTCTTT. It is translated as CASSPPGQNLNTEAFF.

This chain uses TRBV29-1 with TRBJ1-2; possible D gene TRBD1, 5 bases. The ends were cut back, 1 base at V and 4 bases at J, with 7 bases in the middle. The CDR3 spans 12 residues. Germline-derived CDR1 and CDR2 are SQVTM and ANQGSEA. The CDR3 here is CSVEGGGYGYTF. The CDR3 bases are TGCAGCGTTGAAGGGGGCGGCTATGGCTACACCTTC.

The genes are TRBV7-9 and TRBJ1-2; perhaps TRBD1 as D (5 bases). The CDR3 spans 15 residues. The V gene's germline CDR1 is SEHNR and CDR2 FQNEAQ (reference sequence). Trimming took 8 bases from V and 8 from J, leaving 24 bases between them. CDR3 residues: CASPIGSSSQGGYTF. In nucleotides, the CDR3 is TGTGCCAGCCCTATTGGATCCTCCTCCCAGGGAGGCTACACCTTC.

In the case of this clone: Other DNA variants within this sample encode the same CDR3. The CDR3 nucleotides read TGTGCCAGTAGCCGGGACAGGGCTAACTATGGCTACACCTTC. It yields the protein CASSRDRANYGYTF. The chain has TRBV19 and TRBJ1-2, with TRBD1 matching over 9 bases. J lost 0 bases, V lost 6 bases, and 2 bases had no gene match. The CDR3 runs 14 residues. Germline assignment: CDR1 LNHDA and CDR2 SQIVND (reference sequence). The whole variable domain, remainder taken from reference TRBV19 and TRBJ1-2, is DGGITQSPKYLFRKEGQNVTLSCEQNLNHDAMYWYRQDPGQGLRLIYYSQIVNDFQKGDIAEGYSVSREKKESFPLTVTSAQKNPTAFYLCASSRDRANYGYTFGSGTRLTVV.

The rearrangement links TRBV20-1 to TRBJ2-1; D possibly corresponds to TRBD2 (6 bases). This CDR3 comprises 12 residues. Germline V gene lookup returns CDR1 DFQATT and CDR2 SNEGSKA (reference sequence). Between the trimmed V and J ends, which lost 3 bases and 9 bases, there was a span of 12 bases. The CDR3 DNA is TGCAGTGCTAGTTTGGAGGGCGGTGAGCAGTTCTTC. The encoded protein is CSASLEGGEQFF.

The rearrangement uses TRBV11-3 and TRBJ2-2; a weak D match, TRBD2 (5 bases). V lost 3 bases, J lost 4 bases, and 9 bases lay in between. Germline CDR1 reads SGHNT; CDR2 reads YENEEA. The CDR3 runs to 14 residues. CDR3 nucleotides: TGTGCCAGCAGCTTGGGAGATTCCACCGGGGAGCTGTTTTTT. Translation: CASSLGDSTGELFF. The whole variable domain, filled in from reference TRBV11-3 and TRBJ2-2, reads EAGVVQSPRYKIIEKKQPVAFWCNPISGHNTLYWYLQNLGQGPELLIRYENEEAVDDSQLPKDRFSAERLKGVDSTLKIQPAELGDSAVYLCASSLGDSTGELFFGEGSRLTVL.

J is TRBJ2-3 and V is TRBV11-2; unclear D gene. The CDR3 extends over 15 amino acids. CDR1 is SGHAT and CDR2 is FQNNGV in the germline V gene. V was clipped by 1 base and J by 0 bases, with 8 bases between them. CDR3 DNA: TGTGCCAGCAGCTTAGTTCGAGGAAGCACAGATACGCAGTATTTT. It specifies CASSLVRGSTDTQYF.

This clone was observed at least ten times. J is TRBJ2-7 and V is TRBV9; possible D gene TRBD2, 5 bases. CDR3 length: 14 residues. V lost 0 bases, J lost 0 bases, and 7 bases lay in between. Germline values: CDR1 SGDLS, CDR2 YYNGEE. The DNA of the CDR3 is TGTGCCAGCAGCGTAGGGGGAGACTCCTACGAGCAGTACTTC. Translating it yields CASSVGGDSYEQYF.

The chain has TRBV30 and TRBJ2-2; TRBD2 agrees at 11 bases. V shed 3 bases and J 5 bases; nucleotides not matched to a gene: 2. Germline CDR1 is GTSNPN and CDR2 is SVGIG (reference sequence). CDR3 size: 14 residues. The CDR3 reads CAWRGTSGTGELFF. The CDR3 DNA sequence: TGTGCCTGGAGAGGGACTAGCGGTACCGGGGAGCTGTTTTTT.

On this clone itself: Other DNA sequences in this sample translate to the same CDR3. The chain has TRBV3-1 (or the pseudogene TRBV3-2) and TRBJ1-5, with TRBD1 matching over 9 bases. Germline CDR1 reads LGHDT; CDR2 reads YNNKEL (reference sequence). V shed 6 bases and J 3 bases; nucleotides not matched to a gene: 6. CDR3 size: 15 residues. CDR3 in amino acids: CASSPGTGNNQPQHF. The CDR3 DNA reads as TGTGCCAGCAGTCCAGGGACAGGGAACAATCAGCCCCAGCATTTT.

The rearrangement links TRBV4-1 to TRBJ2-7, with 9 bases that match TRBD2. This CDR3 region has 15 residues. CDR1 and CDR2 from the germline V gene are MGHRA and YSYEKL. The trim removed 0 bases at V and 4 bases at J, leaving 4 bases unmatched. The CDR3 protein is CASSQDGSGGYEQYF. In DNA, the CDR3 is TGCGCCAGCAGCCAAGATGGTAGCGGGGGATACGAGCAGTACTTC.

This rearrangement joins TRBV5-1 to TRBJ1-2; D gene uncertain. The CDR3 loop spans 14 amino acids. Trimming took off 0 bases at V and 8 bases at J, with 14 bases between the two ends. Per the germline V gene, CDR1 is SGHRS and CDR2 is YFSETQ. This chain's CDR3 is CASSLEGYSEGYTF. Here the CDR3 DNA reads TGCGCCAGCAGCTTGGAAGGCTACTCGGAGGGCTACACCTTC.

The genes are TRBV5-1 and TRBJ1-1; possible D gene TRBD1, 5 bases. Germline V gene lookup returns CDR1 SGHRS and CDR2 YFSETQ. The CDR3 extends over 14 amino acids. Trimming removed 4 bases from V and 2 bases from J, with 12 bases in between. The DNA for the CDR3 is TGCGCCAGCAGCCCCCGGACATCCAACACTGAAGCTTTCTTT. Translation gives CASSPRTSNTEAFF.

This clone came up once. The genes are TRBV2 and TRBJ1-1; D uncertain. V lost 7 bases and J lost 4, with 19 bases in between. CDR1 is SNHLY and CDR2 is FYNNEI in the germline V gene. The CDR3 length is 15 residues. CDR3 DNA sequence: TGTGCCAGCACCCCGGAGAGGGCAGCTCTCACTGAAGCTTTCTTT. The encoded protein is CASTPERAALTEAFF.

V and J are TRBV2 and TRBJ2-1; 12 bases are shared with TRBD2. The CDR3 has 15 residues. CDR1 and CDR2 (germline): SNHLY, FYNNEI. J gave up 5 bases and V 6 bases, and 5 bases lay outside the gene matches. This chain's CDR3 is CASRKTSGGNNEQFF. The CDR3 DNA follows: TGTGCCAGCAGGAAGACTAGCGGGGGCAACAATGAGCAGTTCTTC.

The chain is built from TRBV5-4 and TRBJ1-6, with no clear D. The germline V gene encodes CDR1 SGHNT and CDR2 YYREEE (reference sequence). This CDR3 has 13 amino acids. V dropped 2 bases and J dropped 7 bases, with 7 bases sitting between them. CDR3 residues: CASSFSGNSPLHF. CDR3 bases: TGTGCCAGCAGCTTTAGCGGGAATTCACCCCTCCACTTT. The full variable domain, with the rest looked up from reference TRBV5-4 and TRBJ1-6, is ETGVTQSPTHLIKTRGQQVTLRCSSQSGHNTVSWYQQALGQGPQFIFQYYREEENGRGNFPPRFSGLQFPNYSSELNVNALELDDSALYLCASSFSGNSPLHFGNGTRLTVT.

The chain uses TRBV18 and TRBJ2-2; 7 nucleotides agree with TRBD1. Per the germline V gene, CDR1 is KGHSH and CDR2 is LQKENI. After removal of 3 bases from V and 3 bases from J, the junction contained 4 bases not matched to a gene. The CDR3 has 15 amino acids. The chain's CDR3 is CASSPGTVDTGELFF. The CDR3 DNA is TGTGCCAGCTCACCGGGGACAGTTGACACCGGGGAGCTGTTTTTT.

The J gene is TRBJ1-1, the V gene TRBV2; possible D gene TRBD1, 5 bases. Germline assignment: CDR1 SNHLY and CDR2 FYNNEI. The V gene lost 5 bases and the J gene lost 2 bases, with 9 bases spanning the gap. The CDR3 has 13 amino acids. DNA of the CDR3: TGTGCCAGCAGTAGACAGCTCAACACTGAAGCTTTCTTT. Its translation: CASSRQLNTEAFF.

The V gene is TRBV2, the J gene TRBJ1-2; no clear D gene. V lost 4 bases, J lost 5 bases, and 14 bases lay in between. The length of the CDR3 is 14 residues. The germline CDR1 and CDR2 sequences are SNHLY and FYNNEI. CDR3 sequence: CASSGYPAAYGYTF. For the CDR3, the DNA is TGTGCCAGCAGTGGATATCCGGCAGCGTATGGCTACACCTTC.

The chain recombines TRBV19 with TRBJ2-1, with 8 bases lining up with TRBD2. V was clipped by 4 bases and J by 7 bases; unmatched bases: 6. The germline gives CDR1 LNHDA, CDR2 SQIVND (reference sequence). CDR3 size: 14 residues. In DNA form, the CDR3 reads TGTGCCAGTAGTAACCATGAGCGGGAGAATGAGCAGTTCTTC. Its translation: CASSNHERENEQFF.

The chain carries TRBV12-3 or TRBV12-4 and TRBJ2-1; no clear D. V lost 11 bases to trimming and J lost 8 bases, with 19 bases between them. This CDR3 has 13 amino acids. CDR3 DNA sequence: TGTGCCGCCTCCCTGGCTGGTGTTCATGAGCAGTTCTTC. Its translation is CAASLAGVHEQFF.

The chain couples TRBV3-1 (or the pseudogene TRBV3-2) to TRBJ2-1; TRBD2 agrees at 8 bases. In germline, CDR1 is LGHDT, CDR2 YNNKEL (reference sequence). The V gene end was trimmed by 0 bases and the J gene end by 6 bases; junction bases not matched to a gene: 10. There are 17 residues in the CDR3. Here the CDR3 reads CASSQDYGTRQPNEQFF. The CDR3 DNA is TGTGCCAGCAGCCAAGATTATGGGACTAGACAGCCCAATGAGCAGTTCTTC.

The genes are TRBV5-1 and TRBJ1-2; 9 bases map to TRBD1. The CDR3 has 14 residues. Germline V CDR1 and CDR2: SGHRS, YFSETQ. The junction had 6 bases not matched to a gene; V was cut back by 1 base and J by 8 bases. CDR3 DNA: TGCGCCAGCAGCTTGATACAGGGGGCGCAAGGCTACACCTTC. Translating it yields CASSLIQGAQGYTF.

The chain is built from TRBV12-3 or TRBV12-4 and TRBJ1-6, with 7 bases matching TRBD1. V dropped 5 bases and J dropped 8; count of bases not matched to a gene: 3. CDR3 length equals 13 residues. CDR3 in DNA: TGTGCCAGCAGTCTCAGGGGGGATTCACCCCTCCACTTT. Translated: CASSLRGDSPLHF.

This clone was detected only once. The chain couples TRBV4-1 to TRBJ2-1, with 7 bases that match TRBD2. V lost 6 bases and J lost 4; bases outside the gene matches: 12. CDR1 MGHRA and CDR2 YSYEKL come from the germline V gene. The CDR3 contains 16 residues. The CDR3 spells CASRKERGGLYNEQFF. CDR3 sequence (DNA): TGCGCCAGCAGGAAAGAGCGGGGAGGGCTATACAATGAGCAGTTCTTC.

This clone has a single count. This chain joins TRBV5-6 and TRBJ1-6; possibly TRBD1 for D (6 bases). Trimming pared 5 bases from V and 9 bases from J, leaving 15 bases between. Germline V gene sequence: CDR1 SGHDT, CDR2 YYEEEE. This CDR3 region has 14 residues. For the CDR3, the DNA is TGTGCCAGCAGGACGTGGGGGCAGGGTTCACCCCTCCACTTT. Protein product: CASRTWGQGSPLHF.

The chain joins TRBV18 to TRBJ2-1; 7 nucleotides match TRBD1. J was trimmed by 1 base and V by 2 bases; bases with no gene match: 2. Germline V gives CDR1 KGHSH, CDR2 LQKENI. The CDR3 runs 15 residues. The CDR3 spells CASSPTTGSYNEQFF. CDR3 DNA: TGTGCCAGCTCACCAACGACAGGGTCCTACAATGAGCAGTTCTTC.

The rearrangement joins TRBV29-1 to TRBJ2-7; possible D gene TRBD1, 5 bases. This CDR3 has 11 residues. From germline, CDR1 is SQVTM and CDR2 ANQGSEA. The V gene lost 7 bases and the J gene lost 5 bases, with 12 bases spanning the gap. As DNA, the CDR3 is TGCAGCGCCAGCCAGGGCCACGAGCAGTACTTC. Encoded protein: CSASQGHEQYF.

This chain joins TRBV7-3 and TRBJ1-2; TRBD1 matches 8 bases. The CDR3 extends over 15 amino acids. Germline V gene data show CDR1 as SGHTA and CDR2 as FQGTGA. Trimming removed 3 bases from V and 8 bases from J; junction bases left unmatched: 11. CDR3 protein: CASSFLAGGAEGYTF. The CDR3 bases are TGTGCCAGCAGCTTCCTAGCAGGGGGCGCCGAGGGCTACACCTTC.